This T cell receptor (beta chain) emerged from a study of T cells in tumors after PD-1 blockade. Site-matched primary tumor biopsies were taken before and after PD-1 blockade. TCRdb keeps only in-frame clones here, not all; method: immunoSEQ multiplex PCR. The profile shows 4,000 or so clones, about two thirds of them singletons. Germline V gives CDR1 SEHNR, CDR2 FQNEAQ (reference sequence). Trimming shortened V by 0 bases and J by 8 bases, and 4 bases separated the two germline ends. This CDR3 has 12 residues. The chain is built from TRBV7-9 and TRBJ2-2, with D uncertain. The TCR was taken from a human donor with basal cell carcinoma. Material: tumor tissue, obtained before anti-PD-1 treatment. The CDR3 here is CASSLARGELFF. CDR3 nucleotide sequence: TGTGCCAGCAGCTTAGCGCGTGGGGAGCTGTTTTTT.